This is a list of T cell receptor beta chains from one sample in a study of breast tumors, draining lymph nodes, adjacent tissues. TCRdb processed the multiplex PCR reads anew with MiXCR; each CDR3 protein has one entry. The data contain 21,000 or so distinct CDR3 sequences, around 40% of them seen just once; the ten biggest clones take up approximately 25%. Sequenced sample: breast tumor tissue. The source is a female donor with breast cancer. Some clones in this sample may be carry-over from other donors' samples. The CDR3 runs from the conserved cysteine through the conserved F or W. The D gene is left open where the match is weak. Some rows have no size entry. The others give once, few or many, or a class for an expanded clone.

d_call	v_call	cdr3_length	j_call	clone_size	cdr3_nt	cdr3_aa
-	TRBV29-1	14	TRBJ2-2	-	TGCAGCGTTGACAAGGGGAAATACACCGGGGAGCTGTTTTTT	CSVDKGKYTGELFF
-	TRBV9	16	TRBJ1-4	many	TGTGCCAGCAGCGTAGATACTGGGGCTTGGAATGAAAAACTGTTTTTT	CASSVDTGAWNEKLFF
-	TRBV29-1	12	TRBJ2-7	-	TGCAGCGTTGGGGGCGCGGCGTACGAGCAGTACTTC	CSVGGAAYEQYF
-	TRBV6-5	15	TRBJ2-6	many	TGTGCCAGCAGCCGGGGTGTCTCTGGGGCCAACGTCCTGACTTTC	CASSRGVSGANVLTF
-	TRBV7-7	13	TRBJ1-6	-	TGTGCTAGCAGCCTTAGGGTGGATTCACCCCTCCACTTT	CASSLRVDSPLHF
-	TRBV7-3	13	TRBJ2-3	medium-sized	TGTGCCAGCAGTTCGGTAGGGGCAGATACGCAGTATTTT	CASSSVGADTQYF
-	TRBV9	11	TRBJ2-2	-	TGTGCCAGCAGCGTAAACGGGGAGCTGTTTTTT	CASSVNGELFF
-	TRBV14	11	TRBJ2-7	many	TGTGCCAGCAGCCGGAACTACGAGCAGTACTTC	CASSRNYEQYF
-	TRBV7-9	14	TRBJ2-5	few	TGTGCCAGCAGCAAACCGGGCCCCCAAGAGACCCAGTACTTC	CASSKPGPQETQYF
-	TRBV12-3/TRBV12-4	13	TRBJ2-5	many	TGTGCCAGCACCTGGTCAGGGATAGAGACCCAGTACTTC	CASTWSGIETQYF
-	TRBV4-3	15	TRBJ2-3	medium-sized	TGCGCCAGCAGCCAAGCATGGACTAGCACAGATACGCAGTATTTT	CASSQAWTSTDTQYF
TRBD1	TRBV6-5	13	TRBJ2-7	few	TGTGCCAGCAGTAACAGGGGGCAGTACGAGCAGTACTTC	CASSNRGQYEQYF
-	TRBV5-6	16	TRBJ2-7	many	TGTGCCAGCAGCTTGGGTTACGGACTCCGGTTTGGCGAGCAGTACTTC	CASSLGYGLRFGEQYF
-	TRBV12-3/TRBV12-4	15	TRBJ1-5	-	TGTGCCAGCAAATCAGGGGTAGGGGGCAATCAGCCCCAGCATTTT	CASKSGVGGNQPQHF
-	TRBV7-9	17	TRBJ2-6	medium-sized	TGTGCCAGCAGCTTAAAAGAATGGTTCTCTGGGGCCAACGTCCTGACTTTC	CASSLKEWFSGANVLTF
TRBD2	TRBV15	15	TRBJ2-1	many	TGTGCCACCAGCAGCAGCGGACTAGCGGGGGCTTGGCAGTTCTTC	CATSSSGLAGAWQFF
TRBD1	TRBV10-3	14	TRBJ1-2	-	TGTGCCATCAGTGAGTCGCAGGGGGCTATAGGCTACACCTTC	CAISESQGAIGYTF
TRBD2	TRBV7-2	17	TRBJ2-3	medium-sized	TGTGCCAGCAGCCCACGACTAGCGGGGGGCCTGACAGATACGCAGTATTTT	CASSPRLAGGLTDTQYF
TRBD1	TRBV20-1	14	TRBJ1-5	-	TGCAGTGCTAGAGGGACAGGGGGCAATCAGCCCCAGCATTTT	CSARGTGGNQPQHF
-	TRBV6-4	13	TRBJ2-1	few	TGTGCCAGCAGTGTGGCTGCCGACAATGAGCAGTTCTTC	CASSVAADNEQFF
TRBD2	TRBV20-1	15	TRBJ2-3	many	TGCAGTGCTAGGGTATTAGCGGGCCCCCCACATACGCAGTATTTT	CSARVLAGPPHTQYF
-	TRBV10-2	18	TRBJ2-5	many	TGCGCCAGCAGCCTGCGGAGTGACTCCAAGAGAAGGGCGGGGACCCAGTACTTC	CASSLRSDSKRRAGTQYF
-	TRBV7-8	15	TRBJ2-7	-	TGTGCCAGCAGCTTGTTCCAGGGGCCATCCTACGAGCAGTACTTC	CASSLFQGPSYEQYF
-	TRBV20-1	13	TRBJ1-2	-	TGCAGTGCTAGCGATGGACCCGGGGATAGCTACACCTTC	CSASDGPGDSYTF
-	TRBV24-1	15	TRBJ2-3	medium-sized	TGTGCCACCAGTGATTCGACGGGACTCACAGATACGCAGTATTTT	CATSDSTGLTDTQYF
TRBD2	TRBV9	17	TRBJ2-5	many	TGTGCCAGCAGCGCGGGGGGGGGACAAGGACCCGAAGAGACCCAGTACTTC	CASSAGGGQGPEETQYF
-	TRBV4-1	11	TRBJ2-3	many	TGCGCCAGCAGCCAAGTCGGAGCGCAGTATTTT	CASSQVGAQYF
TRBD1	TRBV10-3	15	TRBJ2-2	-	TGTGCCATCATGACCGGGACAGGGATGTACGGGGAGCTGTTTTTT	CAIMTGTGMYGELFF
TRBD2	TRBV7-2	16	TRBJ2-7	many	TGTGCCAGCAGCTTTCGGACTAGCGGGGGGGTCTACGAGCAGTACTTC	CASSFRTSGGVYEQYF